This entry concerns a single TCR beta chain. Its antigen is not known. Just one base apart from a much larger clone, this may be a read error. TCRbeta libraries were built with three rounds of nested PCR, modified from ARM-PCR. TCRdb independently ran MiXCR on the multiplex PCR reads; one entry per CDR3 protein. The data contain over 100,000 distinct CDR3 sequences, 50% to 70% of them seen just once; the ten biggest clones take up about 20%. This CDR3 has 17 residues. The sample belongs to a study of tumor and adjacent non-tumor tissue in lung cancer. Overall study context: The cohort had about twelve adenocarcinoma, 2 squamous cell and 1 small cell patients. Each sample yielded around 4 million productive TCRbeta reads on average. Study-wide points: Shorter survival was associated with higher TCR diversity in tumors.

RNA was extracted from bulk tissue without any cell sorting. More than 3 cm separated this lung sample from the edge of the tumor. Donors were chemotherapy-naive, newly diagnosed lung cancer surgical patients in China, August–November 2014. The clonotype was recovered from a man aged 60-69 years with non-small cell lung cancer. The sequencing sample was made of distant non-tumor lung tissue. The chain employs TRBV21-1 and TRBJ2-7; the table's TRBD2 call for D was not verified on the DNA. TRBV21-1 is labeled a pseudogene. The CDR3 loop is CASTTRGTSQSAYEQYF. The CDR3 DNA reads as TGTGCCAGCACGACACGGGGGACTAGCCAGTCAGCCTACGAGCAGTACTTC.